Listed here are 23 T cell receptor beta chains from one sample, sequenced in a study of vaccination effects on CD4 cells after COVID-19. Their recognized antigens are unknown. ViraFEST assay sequencing came after antigen-specific CD4+ T cells were expanded with viral peptide pools. Following 10 days of culture, CD4+ T cells were isolated. Sequencing used immunoSEQ multiplex PCR; TCRdb keeps in-frame clones, though not all of them. Seen here are over 50,000 clones, 75% to 85% observed once, and the top ten hold more than 2%. The sample consisted of CD4+ T cells from PBMCs cultured with HCoV-229E spike peptides, taken before COVID-19 vaccination. The receptors originated from a human donor who received a COVID-19 vaccine.

The chain recombines TRBV6-5 with TRBJ2-7; the match to TRBD1 covers 7 bases. Germline loops: CDR1 MNHEY, CDR2 SVGAGI. The V segment lost 6 bases and the J segment 6 bases; nucleotides outside the gene matches: 2. This CDR3 comprises 11 residues. The CDR3 here is CASRGQFEQYV. The CDR3 DNA is TGTGCCAGCAGGGGACAGTTCGAGCAGTACGTC.

The chain couples TRBV14 to TRBJ1-1, with no clear D. Germline V CDR1 and CDR2: SGHDN, FVKESK. This CDR3 comprises 15 residues. Trimming cost V 0 bases and J 6 bases, with 14 bases left between them. The CDR3: CASSQDLPGTAEAFF. The CDR3 coding sequence is TGTGCCAGCAGCCAAGATCTTCCCGGAACGGCTGAAGCTTTCTTT.

V gene TRBV5-4 combines with J gene TRBJ1-2; D is ambiguous. CDR3 length: 12 residues. V gave up 0 bases and J gave up 2 bases, with 2 bases separating them. Germline loops: CDR1 SGHNT, CDR2 YYREEE (reference sequence). Here the CDR3 reads CASSLVNYGYTF. As DNA, the CDR3 is TGTGCCAGCAGCTTGGTCAACTATGGCTACACCTTC.

This clone was picked up a small number of times. The chain joins TRBV12-3 or TRBV12-4 to TRBJ1-6; D is unresolved. The CDR3 sequence is 12 residues long. With 5 bases removed from V and 5 bases from J, the gap between germline ends came to 4 bases. For the CDR3, the DNA is TGTGCCAGCAGTCCCCATAATTCACCCCTCCACTTT. Its translation: CASSPHNSPLHF.

This clone was observed a handful of times. This chain links TRBV7-3 with TRBJ1-2; no firm D call. Germline CDR1 SGHTA, CDR2 FQGTGA. The CDR3 is 14 amino acids. The V end lost 4 bases, the J end lost 8 bases, and 17 bases lay between the germline ends. CDR3 amino acids: CASSSSAGVGGYTF. As DNA, the CDR3 is TGTGCCAGCAGCTCCTCGGCGGGCGTGGGGGGCTACACCTTC.

This clone was observed a few times. This chain joins TRBV5-1 and TRBJ1-1; D gene uncertain. Trimming removed 0 bases from V and 1 base from J, with 7 bases in between. CDR3 length: 14 amino acids. CDR1 and CDR2 from the germline V gene are SGHRS and YFSETQ. CDR3 residues: CASSLVVQNTEAFF. CDR3 sequence (DNA): TGCGCCAGCAGCTTGGTGGTACAGAACACTGAAGCTTTCTTT.

The V call is TRBV2, the J call TRBJ1-1; the D gene is possibly TRBD1 (5 bases). Germline V gene lookup returns CDR1 SNHLY and CDR2 FYNNEI. V lost 6 bases and J 4 bases, leaving 15 bases between the germline ends. CDR3 length equals 14 residues. The CDR3: CASRLQVTRTEAFF. The CDR3 nucleotides read TGTGCCAGCAGATTACAGGTGACCCGCACTGAAGCTTTCTTT.

This rearrangement joins TRBV12-3 or TRBV12-4 to TRBJ1-4; no reliable D call. CDR3 length equals 12 residues. The V gene lost 5 bases and the J gene lost 7 bases, with 8 bases spanning the gap. CDR3 sequence (DNA): TGTGCCAGCAGTGTTCGACCTGAAAAACTGTTTTTT. Translation: CASSVRPEKLFF.

This CDR3 is CASSVGVASAQYF. In nucleotides, the CDR3 is TGTGCCAGCAGCGTAGGTGTAGCTTCGGCCCAGTACTTC. The chain joins TRBV9 to TRBJ2-5; no reliable D call. The V end lost 0 bases, the J end lost 9 bases, and 12 bases lay between the germline ends. Germline V gene data show CDR1 as SGDLS and CDR2 as YYNGEE. CDR3 length: 13 residues.

This chain joins TRBV4-3 and TRBJ2-2, with 11 bases lining up with TRBD1. This CDR3 region has 17 residues. Germline trimming cut 4 bases from V and 7 bases from J; bases unmatched to any gene: 11. In germline, CDR1 is LGHNA, CDR2 YSLEER. The CDR3 nucleotides are TGCGCCAGCAGCCCCTCCCGGACAGGGGGCTACAACGGGGAGCTGTTTTTT. Protein: CASSPSRTGGYNGELFF.

The chain is built from TRBV27 and TRBJ2-1; 9 positions agree with TRBD1. The CDR3 length is 15 residues. Germline V gene lookup returns CDR1 MNHEY and CDR2 SMNVEV (reference sequence). With 6 bases clipped from V and 9 bases from J, the junction kept 12 bases outside the gene matches. CDR3 DNA sequence: TGTGCCAGCAGAACCGGGACAGGGAGGTCGGGTGAGCAGTTCTTC. It is translated as CASRTGTGRSGEQFF.

The chain couples TRBV5-1 to TRBJ2-7; D is possibly TRBD2 (5 bases). Germline loops: CDR1 SGHRS, CDR2 YFSETQ. V lost 0 bases to trimming and J lost 5 bases, with 9 bases between them. This CDR3 region has 13 residues. CDR3 sequence: CASSLAGSHEQYV. DNA for the CDR3: TGCGCCAGCAGCTTGGCGGGATCCCACGAGCAGTACGTC.

Only a few counts were recorded for this clone. The chain recombines TRBV30 with TRBJ1-3; D is undetermined. The CDR3 totals 15 residues. V lost 0 bases to trimming and J lost 4 bases, with 13 bases between them. Germline V lookup: CDR1 GTSNPN, CDR2 SVGIG (reference sequence). The CDR3 bases are TGTGCCTGGAGTGTAAGAGGGTTGAAGGGAAACACCATATATTTT. This codes for CAWSVRGLKGNTIYF.

The chain is built from TRBV7-9 and TRBJ2-1; D is tentatively TRBD1 or TRBD2 (5 bases each). This CDR3 spans 14 amino acids. Trimming took off 2 bases at V and 8 bases at J, with 13 bases between the two ends. The V gene's germline CDR1 is SEHNR and CDR2 FQNEAQ (reference sequence). The CDR3 spells CASSLSQRGDEQFF. In nucleotides, the CDR3 is TGTGCCAGCAGCTTAAGCCAACGAGGGGATGAGCAGTTCTTC.

This clone was observed a single time. The chain has TRBV4-2 and TRBJ1-5; D is ambiguous. Looked up from germline, CDR1 is LGHNA and CDR2 is YNFKEQ. The CDR3 totals 15 residues. V was cut by 0 bases and J by 3 bases, with 9 bases left in between. The CDR3 here is CASSQDPINNQPQHF. The CDR3 DNA reads TGTGCCAGCAGCCAAGATCCTATAAACAATCAGCCCCAGCATTTT.

The rearrangement joins TRBV27 to TRBJ2-1; perhaps TRBD2 as D (6 bases). Trimming cost V 8 bases and J 9 bases, with 26 bases left between them. Germline CDR1 and CDR2: MNHEY and SMNVEV (reference sequence). This CDR3 spans 16 amino acids. In nucleotides, the CDR3 is TGTGCCAGCTATTCTATCCGGGACTCAAAGTCGGGTGAGCAGTTCTTC. It is translated as CASYSIRDSKSGEQFF.

The chain recombines TRBV24-1 with TRBJ2-2; 12 nucleotides agree with TRBD1. With V trimmed by 4 bases and J by 1 base, 6 bases remained unmatched. The CDR3 has 18 residues. CDR1 and CDR2 (germline): KGHDR, SFDVKD. The CDR3: CATSDTGTGGVNTGELFF. CDR3 DNA sequence: TGTGCCACCAGTGACACCGGGACAGGGGGCGTGAACACCGGGGAGCTGTTTTTT.

The chain is built from TRBV19 and TRBJ1-4; D is perhaps TRBD1 (5 bases). The CDR3 contains 14 residues. The V end lost 5 bases, the J end lost 6 bases, and 13 bases lay between the germline ends. Germline lookup yields CDR1 LNHDA and CDR2 SQIVND (reference sequence). The CDR3 is CASSSAGRDEKLFF. DNA of the CDR3: TGTGCCAGTAGTTCCGCAGGGCGGGATGAAAAACTGTTTTTT. The full variable domain, completed using reference TRBV19 and TRBJ1-4, is DGGITQSPKYLFRKEGQNVTLSCEQNLNHDAMYWYRQDPGQGLRLIYYSQIVNDFQKGDIAEGYSVSREKKESFPLTVTSAQKNPTAFYLCASSSAGRDEKLFFGSGTQLSVL.

V gene TRBV7-3 combines with J gene TRBJ2-2; D remains ambiguous. Germline CDR1 is SGHTA and CDR2 is FQGTGA. V shed 4 bases and J shed 6 bases, with 9 bases lying between them. The CDR3 is 13 residues long. The chain's CDR3 is CASSSSYSGELFF. CDR3 bases: TGTGCCAGCAGCTCGAGCTATTCCGGGGAGCTGTTTTTT.

V usage is TRBV19 and J usage is TRBJ1-1; 7 nucleotides agree with TRBD1. The V gene end was trimmed by 4 bases and the J gene end by 4 bases; junction bases not matched to a gene: 3. Germline V gene data show CDR1 as LNHDA and CDR2 as SQIVND (reference sequence). The CDR3 runs 13 residues. The CDR3 DNA reads TGTGCCAGTAGTAGCGAGGGGGCCACTGAAGCTTTCTTT. Translated: CASSSEGATEAFF.

This chain joins TRBV27 and TRBJ1-5; D not certain. This CDR3 spans 14 amino acids. CDR1 MNHEY and CDR2 SMNVEV come from the germline V gene (reference sequence). With 5 bases removed from V and 0 bases from J, the gap between germline ends came to 8 bases. DNA for the CDR3: TGTGCCAGCAGTGCATTGGATAGCAATCAGCCCCAGCATTTT. Its protein is CASSALDSNQPQHF.

This clone was recorded once. This rearrangement joins TRBV27 to TRBJ2-1, with TRBD2 matching over 8 bases. V lost 3 bases, J lost 4 bases, and 11 bases stayed unmatched. Germline loops: CDR1 MNHEY, CDR2 SMNVEV (reference sequence). CDR3 length: 17 amino acids. This chain's CDR3 is CASSFLGGGQGYNEQFF. The CDR3 DNA reads as TGTGCCAGCAGTTTTCTCGGGGGGGGCCAGGGGTACAATGAGCAGTTCTTC.

This clone was seen once. The chain employs TRBV19 and TRBJ2-4, with 9 positions matching TRBD1. The CDR3 runs to 14 residues. J gave up 7 bases and V 9 bases, and 10 bases lay outside the gene matches. CDR1 and CDR2 (germline): LNHDA, SQIVND (reference sequence). The CDR3 sequence: CASAPGQGLNIQYF. CDR3 DNA: TGTGCCAGCGCCCCGGGACAGGGATTGAACATTCAGTACTTC.